Listed here are 27 T cell receptor beta chains from one sample, sequenced in a study of T-cell memory formation after mild COVID-19. TCRdb analysed the 5' RACE reads with MiXCR anew, one entry per CDR3 protein. The sample holds roughly 340,000 distinct CDR3 sequences, 20% to 25% seen once. The specimen sequenced was PBMCs or a T cell subset sorted from them (not recorded which). The receptors were gathered from a man between 18 and 35 years old who had mild COVID-19 (a few samples of this study predate the infection). Cell type and time point are not known.

The chain recombines TRBV4-3 with TRBJ2-7; a possible D gene is TRBD2 (5 bases). This CDR3 has 14 amino acids. V was clipped by 0 bases and J by 9 bases, with 15 bases between them. Germline V gene lookup returns CDR1 LGHNA and CDR2 YSLEER. CDR3 protein: CASSQDWVGVGQYF. The CDR3 region has the DNA TGCGCCAGCAGCCAAGATTGGGTCGGGGTCGGGCAGTACTTC.

V usage is TRBV6-2 or TRBV6-3 and J usage is TRBJ2-7, with D perhaps matching TRBD1 (6 bases). This CDR3 has 16 amino acids. Trimming stripped 5 bases from V and 5 bases from J, with 22 bases between. In germline, CDR1 is MNHEY, CDR2 SVGEGT. In DNA form, the CDR3 reads TGTGCCAGCAGTAAAGCCTCAGACAGGCCGAGAGACGAGCAGTACGTC. It encodes CASSKASDRPRDEQYV.

The CDR3: CASSLVRNSPLHF. The CDR3 coding sequence is TGTGCCAGCAGCTTAGTTCGAAATTCACCCCTCCACTTT. The chain uses TRBV7-8 and TRBJ1-6, with no clear D. The germline V and J ends were trimmed by 1 base and 7 bases, with 5 bases remaining between them. Germline V gene data show CDR1 as SGHVS and CDR2 as FQNEAQ. The CDR3 is made up of 13 amino acids.

This clonotype was picked up many times. The chain has TRBV7-6 and TRBJ2-3; the match to TRBD1 covers 8 bases. This CDR3 region has 14 residues. Trimming at V came to 5 bases and at J to 6 bases, leaving 7 bases not matched to a gene. The germline V gene encodes CDR1 SGHVS and CDR2 FNYEAQ. This CDR3 reads CASSLGTGPDTQYF. CDR3 in DNA: TGTGCCAGCAGCCTTGGGACAGGCCCGGATACGCAGTATTTT. Looking up the rest from reference TRBV7-6 and TRBJ2-3 gives the full variable domain: GAGVSQSPRYKVTKRGQDVALRCDPISGHVSLYWYRQALGQGPEFLTYFNYEAQQDKSGLPNDRFSAERPEGSISTLTIQRTEQRDSAMYRCASSLGTGPDTQYFGPGTRLTVL.

This clonotype has more than one count but fewer than ten. A junction boundary mismatches the germline segment, possibly from a read error. V usage is TRBV15 and J usage is TRBJ2-5, with D perhaps matching TRBD2 (6 bases). The CDR3 consists of 14 residues. Germline CDR1 reads LNHNV; CDR2 reads YYDKDF (reference sequence). Here the CDR3 DNA reads TGTGCCACCAGTACCGGGGGTGGTCAAGAGACCCAGTACTTT. The encoded protein is CATSTGGGQETQYF.

This clonotype has more than one count but fewer than ten. The chain joins TRBV12-3 or TRBV12-4 to TRBJ2-5; D unclear. CDR3 length: 15 amino acids. With 1 base removed from V and 0 bases from J, the gap between germline ends came to 9 bases. CDR3 sequence reads: CASSLETPYQETQYF. The CDR3 DNA reads TGTGCCAGCAGTTTAGAAACCCCGTACCAAGAGACCCAGTACTTC.

There are many counts of this clonotype. The CDR3 DNA follows: TGTGCCAGCAGCTCAACCGGGACCCAAGAGACCCAGTACTTC. This encodes CASSSTGTQETQYF. This chain connects TRBV7-2 to TRBJ2-5, with D perhaps TRBD1 or TRBD2 (5 bases each). The V and J ends lost 4 bases and 1 base respectively, with 10 bases between them. This CDR3 comprises 14 residues. Germline V CDR1 and CDR2: SGHTA, FQGNSA.

The rearrangement joins TRBV5-5 to TRBJ1-1, with 12 bases aligning to TRBD1. The ends lost 4 bases at V and 4 bases at J; junction bases unmatched: 11. Germline V gene data show CDR1 as SGHKS and CDR2 as YYEKEE (reference sequence). The CDR3 is made up of 17 amino acids. CDR3 DNA: TGTGCCAGCAGCCCCATACGGGACAGGGGGCATCTCACTGAAGCTTTCTTT. Its protein product is CASSPIRDRGHLTEAFF.

The chain recombines TRBV18 with TRBJ2-7; weak D call: TRBD1 (6 bases). The CDR3 contains 15 residues. V was cut by 3 bases and J by 4 bases, with 16 bases left in between. Germline values: CDR1 KGHSH, CDR2 LQKENI. Here the CDR3 reads CASSPGAGAAYEQYF. The CDR3 nucleotides are TGTGCCAGCTCACCGGGGGCAGGAGCGGCTTACGAGCAGTACTTC.

The chain joins TRBV4-2 to TRBJ2-4, with D maybe TRBD2 (5 bases). The CDR3 runs to 19 residues. The germline V gene encodes CDR1 LGHNA and CDR2 YNFKEQ. V lost 0 bases and J 0 bases, leaving 18 bases between the germline ends. The chain's CDR3 is CASSQDARANLLAKNIQYF. Here the CDR3 DNA reads TGTGCCAGCAGCCAAGATGCGCGGGCAAACTTACTAGCCAAAAACATTCAGTACTTC.

This chain connects TRBV29-1 to TRBJ2-2, with TRBD1 identical over 7 bases. The CDR3 has 14 amino acids. Germline V gene lookup returns CDR1 SQVTM and CDR2 ANQGSEA. V was clipped by 6 bases and J by 5 bases; unmatched bases: 9. This CDR3 is CSVRRDRGTGELFF. As DNA, the CDR3 is TGCAGCGTCCGCCGGGACAGAGGAACCGGGGAGCTGTTTTTT.

This clonotype turned up a few times. The chain couples TRBV12-3 or TRBV12-4 to TRBJ2-1, with D maybe TRBD1 (6 bases). This CDR3 has 17 amino acids. Trimming pared 7 bases from V and 9 bases from J, leaving 28 bases between. CDR3 protein: CASTPFLGAHANGEQFF. The CDR3 region has the DNA TGTGCCAGCACCCCATTTCTGGGGGCACATGCGAACGGTGAGCAGTTCTTC.

V gene TRBV5-1 combines with J gene TRBJ1-2; 8 positions match TRBD1. CDR1 is SGHRS, CDR2 YFSETQ, per germline. The CDR3 extends over 16 amino acids. Trimming at V came to 4 bases and at J to 2 bases, leaving 10 bases not matched to a gene. The CDR3 DNA reads TGCGCCAGCAGCCAAGGACAGGGATGGAGAAACTATGGCTACACCTTC. Protein sequence: CASSQGQGWRNYGYTF.

This clonotype was counted a few times. J is TRBJ1-2 and V is TRBV20-1, with a possible D match to TRBD1 (5 bases). Trimming stripped 2 bases from V and 3 bases from J, with 25 bases between. This CDR3 is built from 18 residues. Germline CDR1 reads DFQATT; CDR2 reads SNEGSKA (reference sequence). The DNA of the CDR3 is TGCAGTGCTAGACCGATGCCCGGGACTCCACCGGGGGACTATGGCTACACCTTC. It codes for CSARPMPGTPPGDYGYTF.

This clonotype was counted only a few times. The V gene is TRBV4-1, the J gene TRBJ2-3, with 7 bases lining up with TRBD2. This CDR3 has 15 residues. Germline V gene lookup returns CDR1 MGHRA and CDR2 YSYEKL. V was clipped by 3 bases and J by 4 bases; unmatched bases: 7. The CDR3 here is CASSHPSGVSDTQYF. The CDR3 nucleotides are TGCGCCAGCAGCCATCCGAGCGGGGTCTCAGATACGCAGTATTTT.

This clonotype was counted ten times or more. This chain connects TRBV7-3 to TRBJ2-1, with TRBD1 as a possible D gene (6 bases). CDR3 size: 13 residues. Germline V CDR1 and CDR2: SGHTA, FQGTGA. Trimming pared 5 bases from V and 8 bases from J, leaving 13 bases between. The CDR3 DNA reads TGTGCCAGCAGCCTACAGGGTATCGATGAGCAGTTCTTC. It translates to CASSLQGIDEQFF.

This clonotype was recorded at least ten times. The CDR3 nucleotides are TGTGCCAGCAGCACGGACGGATCCCAAGAGACCCAGTACTTC. Protein product: CASSTDGSQETQYF. The chain recombines TRBV7-3 with TRBJ2-5; D is undetermined. The V gene's germline CDR1 is SGHTA and CDR2 FQGTGA. The CDR3 length is 14 residues. The V and J ends lost 5 bases and 1 base respectively, with 11 bases between them.

The chain employs TRBV5-1 and TRBJ1-2; 9 bases line up with TRBD1. The CDR3 is made up of 14 amino acids. V lost 4 bases and J lost 4; bases outside the gene matches: 5. The germline gives CDR1 SGHRS, CDR2 YFSETQ. CDR3 sequence: CASSEGTGPYGYTF. The DNA for the CDR3 is TGCGCCAGCAGCGAGGGGACAGGGCCCTATGGCTACACCTTC.

There are a few counts of this clonotype. This sequence joins TRBV5-1 and TRBJ2-1; D may correspond to TRBD1 or TRBD2 (5 bases each). Germline V lookup: CDR1 SGHRS, CDR2 YFSETQ. V dropped 1 base and J dropped 0 bases, with 11 bases sitting between them. CDR3 length equals 16 residues. DNA of the CDR3: TGCGCCAGCAGCTTGTTGGGGGTGAGCTCCTACAATGAGCAGTTCTTC. Translation: CASSLLGVSSYNEQFF.

In its sample, this clonotype was seen a few times. V is TRBV7-9 and J is TRBJ2-5, with D uncertain. Germline lookup yields CDR1 SEHNR and CDR2 FQNEAQ (reference sequence). CDR3 length: 14 amino acids. V was pared by 4 bases and J by 7 bases, with 16 bases between. CDR3: CASSSTGPQATQYF. DNA for the CDR3: TGTGCCAGCAGCTCCACCGGCCCGCAGGCGACCCAGTACTTC.

In its sample, this clonotype was seen a few times. The genes are TRBV7-2 and TRBJ2-5; TRBD2 agrees at 9 bases. The CDR3 is 16 amino acids. Germline V gene data show CDR1 as SGHTA and CDR2 as FQGNSA. Germline trimming cut 0 bases from V and 4 bases from J; bases unmatched to any gene: 6. CDR3 sequence: CASSLARRGGRETQYF. The CDR3 DNA is TGTGCCAGCAGCTTAGCGAGGCGGGGGGGTCGAGAGACCCAGTACTTC.

This clonotype appeared a few times. V is TRBV4-2 and J is TRBJ2-3; D is perhaps TRBD2 (6 bases). Between the trimmed V and J ends, which lost 3 bases and 4 bases, there was a span of 11 bases. Germline-derived CDR1 and CDR2 are LGHNA and YNFKEQ. CDR3 length equals 14 residues. CDR3 protein: CASSQPDYSDTQYF. The CDR3, as DNA: TGTGCCAGCAGCCAGCCGGACTACTCAGATACGCAGTATTTT.

This clonotype appeared many times. This sequence joins TRBV7-2 and TRBJ1-4; no clear D. This CDR3 has 15 residues. Germline V lookup: CDR1 SGHTA, CDR2 FQGNSA. The V end lost 1 base, the J end lost 5 bases, and 11 bases lay between the germline ends. The CDR3, as DNA: TGTGCCAGCAGCTTAGGTTGGGGAAAAAATGAAAAACTGTTTTTT. Its translation is CASSLGWGKNEKLFF.

The chain joins TRBV20-1 to TRBJ1-2, with D possibly matching TRBD1 (5 bases). Germline assignment: CDR1 DFQATT and CDR2 SNEGSKA (reference sequence). V was pared by 6 bases and J by 2 bases, with 22 bases between. The CDR3 is 16 amino acids. This chain's CDR3 is CSASGGSTRPNYGYTF. The CDR3 DNA reads as TGCAGTGCGTCGGGGGGGTCAACCCGACCAAACTATGGCTACACCTTC.

This clonotype came up a few times. The rearrangement uses TRBV5-1 and TRBJ1-2; D is unresolved. V was trimmed by 5 bases and J by 3 bases, leaving 8 bases between them. CDR1 is SGHRS and CDR2 is YFSETQ in the germline V gene. The CDR3 has 12 residues. The CDR3 DNA sequence: TGCGCCAGCAGGGTGGGCGACTATGGCTACACCTTC. This gives the protein CASRVGDYGYTF.

This sequence joins TRBV14 and TRBJ2-5; D unresolved. The CDR3 loop spans 14 amino acids. CDR1 and CDR2 (germline): SGHDN, FVKESK. The V end lost 1 base, the J end lost 7 bases, and 13 bases lay between the germline ends. The CDR3 reads CASSQARIAGTQYF. CDR3 nucleotides: TGTGCCAGCAGCCAAGCGAGGATAGCAGGGACCCAGTACTTC.

The V gene is TRBV5-1, the J gene TRBJ1-1; the match to TRBD1 covers 8 bases. Trimming removed 4 bases from V and 3 bases from J; junction bases left unmatched: 5. In germline, CDR1 is SGHRS, CDR2 YFSETQ. This CDR3 spans 14 amino acids. The CDR3 region has the DNA TGCGCCAGCAGCCCGGACAGGGTATACACTGAAGCTTTCTTT. Residues: CASSPDRVYTEAFF.